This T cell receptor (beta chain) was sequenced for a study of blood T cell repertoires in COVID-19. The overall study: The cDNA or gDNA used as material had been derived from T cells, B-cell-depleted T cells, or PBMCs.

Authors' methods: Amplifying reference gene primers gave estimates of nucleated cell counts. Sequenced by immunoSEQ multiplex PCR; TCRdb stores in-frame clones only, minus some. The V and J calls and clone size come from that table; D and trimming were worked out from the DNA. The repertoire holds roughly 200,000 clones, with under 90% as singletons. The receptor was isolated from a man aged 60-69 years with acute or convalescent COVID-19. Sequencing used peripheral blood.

The CDR3 region is CASSQPSGGAGEQFF. CDR3 sequence (DNA): TGCGCCAGCAGCCAACCTAGCGGGGGGGCAGGTGAGCAGTTCTTC. The J gene is TRBJ2-1, the V gene TRBV4-1; TRBD2 agrees at 12 bases. There are 15 residues in the CDR3. Looked up from germline, CDR1 is MGHRA and CDR2 is YSYEKL. The ends lost 2 bases at V and 9 bases at J; junction bases unmatched: 5.